The T cell receptor (beta chain) described here comes from a study of OX40 agonist ivuxolimab in advanced cancers. Study-level background: At doses from 0.01 to 10 mg/kg, patients were given intravenous ivuxolimab every 2 weeks.

The V end was cut by 3 bases, the J end by 0 bases, with 12 bases between. The CDR3 loop spans 15 amino acids. Per germline, CDR1 MNHNS and CDR2 SASEGT. Method: immunoSEQ multiplex PCR; TCRdb's copy keeps in-frame clones and lacks some. The sample lists about 18,000 clones, roughly 73% occurring once. Findings and caveats of the study: Average numbers of expanded clones were greater in CD8+ T cells than in CD4+. CD4+ and CD8+ T cells in blood underwent clonal expansion by week 6 at 0.1 to 3.0 mg/kg.

Regarding this clone: As yet, its antigen is unknown.

People who had autoimmune disease history or systemic immunosuppression were excluded. Source: CD4+ or CD8+ T cells sorted from blood, taken in a trial of the OX40 agonist ivuxolimab. V usage is TRBV6-1 and J usage is TRBJ2-7; TRBD2 might be the D (5 bases). This TCR was recovered from an adult with an advanced solid tumor such as melanoma, head and neck, liver or kidney cancer. DNA for the CDR3: TGTGCCAGCAGTGACGGCGGGTCCTTCTCCTACGAGCAGTACTTC. Its protein product is CASSDGGSFSYEQYF.